The 20 T cell receptor beta chains listed next were all sequenced from one sample in a study of CD8 T cells in ankylosing spondylitis. TCRdb re-called the 5' RACE reads through MiXCR, storing one row per CDR3 protein. The sample carries approximately 300,000 distinct CDR3 sequences, 20% recorded once. Sequencing was done on a sample of blood, either unsorted or a sorted T cell fraction (not recorded which). The receptors shown here come from a male donor with ankylosing spondylitis or in good health (not recorded which).

This clonotype came up many times. This rearrangement joins TRBV20-1 to TRBJ2-5; TRBD2 might be the D (5 bases). CDR3 length equals 13 residues. The V gene's germline CDR1 is DFQATT and CDR2 SNEGSKA (reference sequence). V lost 5 bases and J 2 bases, leaving 12 bases between the germline ends. CDR3 amino acids: CSAEGVGQETQYF. Here the CDR3 DNA reads TGCAGTGCTGAGGGAGTCGGACAAGAGACCCAGTACTTC.

This clonotype was seen a single time. The V call is TRBV11-2, the J call TRBJ2-3, with TRBD2 matching over 16 bases. CDR3 length equals 16 residues. Per the germline V gene, CDR1 is SGHAT and CDR2 is FQNNGV. The V and J ends lost 5 bases and 6 bases, in that order; junction bases with no gene match: 5. The CDR3 coding sequence is TGTGCCAGCAGCATCCAGGGACTAGCGGGGGGGGATACGCAGTATTTT. Translating it yields CASSIQGLAGGDTQYF.

This clonotype was counted at least ten times. The chain employs TRBV12-3 or TRBV12-4 and TRBJ2-5; the D gene could be TRBD1 or TRBD2 (6 bases each). V shed 7 bases and J shed 5 bases, with 20 bases lying between them. The CDR3 is 15 residues long. CDR3 protein: CASTLKQGGIETQYF. DNA of the CDR3: TGTGCCAGCACCCTAAAACAGGGCGGGATCGAGACCCAGTACTTC.

The chain employs TRBV29-1 and TRBJ1-2; weak D call: TRBD1 (5 bases). V gave up 7 bases and J gave up 4 bases, with 10 bases separating them. The CDR3 has 11 residues. Germline V gene lookup returns CDR1 SQVTM and CDR2 ANQGSEA. This CDR3 is CSDGGSYGYTF. Here the CDR3 DNA reads TGCAGCGACGGGGGTTCCTATGGCTACACCTTC.

The chain has TRBV12-3 or TRBV12-4 and TRBJ1-2; TRBD1 aligns across 7 bases. The ends lost 1 base at V and 5 bases at J; junction bases unmatched: 10. CDR3 length: 16 amino acids. The CDR3 nucleotides read TGTGCCAGCAGTTTAGGTGGGCAGGGGGTTGGATATGGCTACACCTTC. It translates to CASSLGGQGVGYGYTF.

The chain recombines TRBV30 with TRBJ2-2; D possibly corresponds to TRBD2 (6 bases). Deletions cut 3 bases from V and 4 bases from J, with 9 bases between. The CDR3 sequence is 13 residues long. CDR1 and CDR2 (germline): GTSNPN, SVGIG (reference sequence). CDR3 region: CAWRPEGTGELFF. In DNA form, the CDR3 reads TGTGCCTGGAGACCGGAGGGCACCGGGGAGCTGTTTTTT.

This clonotype was counted a few times. V is TRBV4-1 and J is TRBJ1-1, with D hard to call. The V and J ends lost 1 base and 2 bases respectively, with 8 bases between them. The length of the CDR3 is 14 residues. Germline assignment: CDR1 MGHRA and CDR2 YSYEKL. The CDR3 DNA is TGCGCCAGCAGCCAAGTCTACTCCAACACTGAAGCTTTCTTT. Translating gives CASSQVYSNTEAFF.

This clonotype was counted a few times. The chain couples TRBV5-1 to TRBJ2-3, with TRBD2 identical over 13 bases. The length of the CDR3 is 16 residues. Germline V gives CDR1 SGHRS, CDR2 YFSETQ. The trim removed 4 bases at V and 2 bases at J, leaving 4 bases unmatched. CDR3 loop: CASSPGLAGATDTQYF. CDR3 nucleotides: TGCGCCAGCAGCCCCGGACTAGCGGGGGCCACAGATACGCAGTATTTT.

This clonotype has only a few counts. The chain joins TRBV5-1 to TRBJ2-5; TRBD2 might be the D (6 bases). CDR3 size: 14 residues. V was pared by 2 bases and J by 4 bases, with 12 bases between. Germline assignment: CDR1 SGHRS and CDR2 YFSETQ. CDR3 region: CASSLLGTRETQYF. For the CDR3, the DNA is TGCGCCAGCAGCTTACTCGGGACTCGAGAGACCCAGTACTTC.

In this sample, this clonotype turned up a few times. The chain combines TRBV4-2 with TRBJ2-1; 8 bases are a match to TRBD2. V gave up 2 bases and J gave up 12 bases; unmatched junction bases: 15. Germline V gene sequence: CDR1 LGHNA, CDR2 YNFKEQ. The CDR3 length is 16 residues. CDR3 residues: CASSQSTSAFNAGQFF. The CDR3 DNA is TGTGCCAGCAGCCAATCGACTAGCGCATTCAACGCGGGGCAGTTCTTC.

The J gene is TRBJ1-4, the V gene TRBV5-1; D call uncertain. Looked up from germline, CDR1 is SGHRS and CDR2 is YFSETQ. CDR3 length equals 15 residues. Trimming took 4 bases from V and 0 from J, leaving 10 bases between them. The CDR3 loop is CASSAEFATNEKLFF. The DNA for the CDR3 is TGCGCCAGCAGCGCAGAATTTGCAACTAATGAAAAACTGTTTTTT.

V is TRBV3-1 and J is TRBJ2-1; 9 bases are shared with TRBD1. The CDR3 extends over 15 amino acids. V shed 2 bases and J 6 bases; nucleotides not matched to a gene: 5. Germline V gene lookup returns CDR1 LGHDT and CDR2 YNNKEL (reference sequence). The CDR3 region is CASSQPGQGPNEQFF. CDR3 nucleotides: TGTGCCAGCAGCCAACCGGGACAGGGACCCAATGAGCAGTTCTTC.

This clonotype has just a few counts. The chain employs TRBV5-1 and TRBJ2-5; 7 positions agree with TRBD1. The CDR3 totals 14 residues. CDR1 SGHRS and CDR2 YFSETQ come from the germline V gene. V lost 0 bases to trimming and J lost 2 bases; unmatched junction nucleotides: 1. CDR3 sequence (DNA): TGCGCCAGCAGCTTGGGGGACAGACAAGAGACCCAGTACTTC. This encodes CASSLGDRQETQYF.

This clonotype has more than one count but fewer than ten. This chain joins TRBV20-1 and TRBJ2-1; D is perhaps TRBD2 (6 bases). The CDR3 extends over 18 amino acids. Trimming took 4 bases from V and 0 from J, leaving 22 bases between them. Germline V CDR1 and CDR2: DFQATT, SNEGSKA (reference sequence). The CDR3 is CSATLEGAPLISYNEQFF. CDR3 DNA sequence: TGCAGTGCTACACTGGAGGGAGCGCCCCTTATCTCCTACAATGAGCAGTTCTTC.

The chain has TRBV7-9 and TRBJ1-4; D gene unclear. The germline V gene encodes CDR1 SEHNR and CDR2 FQNEAQ (reference sequence). Trimming stripped 6 bases from V and 10 bases from J, with 12 bases between. This CDR3 has 12 amino acids. This CDR3 reads CASRRGEGKLFF. The CDR3 region has the DNA TGTGCCAGCAGGAGAGGAGAGGGAAAACTGTTTTTT.

This clonotype was seen a handful of times. This chain connects TRBV20-1 to TRBJ2-7; 10 bases are shared with TRBD1. This CDR3 comprises 15 residues. V dropped 6 bases and J dropped 0; count of bases not matched to a gene: 8. CDR1 and CDR2 (germline): DFQATT, SNEGSKA (reference sequence). In DNA form, the CDR3 reads TGCAGTGCCCTGGGACAGGGGTCCCTCTCCTACGAGCAGTACGTC. Translated: CSALGQGSLSYEQYV.

The V and J genes are TRBV14 and TRBJ1-1; 7 nucleotides align to TRBD1. After removal of 1 base from V and 3 bases from J, the junction contained 14 bases not matched to a gene. The germline gives CDR1 SGHDN, CDR2 FVKESK. This CDR3 is built from 18 residues. The CDR3 reads CASSQGGYRGVPDTEAFF. In nucleotides, the CDR3 is TGTGCCAGCAGCCAAGGGGGGTACAGGGGAGTGCCGGACACTGAAGCTTTCTTT. Full variable domain (missing parts from reference TRBV14 and TRBJ1-1): EAGVTQFPSHSVIEKGQTVTLRCDPISGHDNLYWYRRVMGKEIKFLLHFVKESKQDESGMPNNRFLAERTGGTYSTLKVQPAELEDSGVYFCASSQGGYRGVPDTEAFFGQGTRLTVV.

This clonotype has just a few counts. This chain joins TRBV2 and TRBJ2-1, with 10 bases that match TRBD2. The V gene end was trimmed by 2 bases and the J gene end by 7 bases; junction bases not matched to a gene: 11. Germline V lookup: CDR1 SNHLY, CDR2 FYNNEI. CDR3 length: 17 residues. CDR3 in DNA: TGTGCCAGCAGTGAATCGGGCAGCGGGGGGGGAAAGAATGAGCAGTTCTTC. Encoded protein: CASSESGSGGGKNEQFF.

This clonotype was observed a few times. This chain connects TRBV7-3 to TRBJ2-1, with 8 bases aligning to TRBD2. The CDR3 length is 15 residues. V shed 1 base, J shed 3 bases, and the junction held 2 bases outside the gene matches. Germline V CDR1 and CDR2: SGHTA, FQGTGA. The CDR3 spells CASSLRAGVYNEQFF. CDR3 DNA: TGTGCCAGCAGCTTAAGAGCGGGGGTCTACAATGAGCAGTTCTTC.

This clonotype was observed at least ten times. This chain uses TRBV6-5 with TRBJ2-3; D gene uncertain. The V and J ends lost 4 bases and 4 bases respectively, with 12 bases between them. CDR3 length equals 14 residues. Per the germline V gene, CDR1 is MNHEY and CDR2 is SVGAGI. The CDR3 DNA reads TGTGCCAGCAGTTCCCGGCCACGGGCAGATACGCAGTATTTT. Its protein is CASSSRPRADTQYF.